This T cell receptor (beta chain) was captured by sequencing in a study of tumor-infiltrating lymphocytes in primary liver carcinoma. Study-wide background: Measuring about 4 to 10 cm across, the tumors were staged as T1-T3 N0M0. Read depth, roughly 3.5 to 8 million productive TCRbeta reads, did not differ significantly between tissues.

Unsorted whole blood yielded blood RNA, and germline DNA was extracted as well. Patients showed chronic HBV infection and an absence of prior treatment. The authors made TCR beta cDNA from around 500 ng total RNA with a constant-region primer. Three nested multiplex PCR rounds of slightly modified ARM-PCR generated TCR beta libraries. Primers for the first two PCR rounds were TRBV1-TRBV30 forward primers and a C-beta reverse primer (about 10 cycles per round). MiXCR, applied by TCRdb to the multiplex PCR reads, yields one record per CDR3 protein. In the table there are approximately 330,000 distinct CDR3 sequences, about two thirds of which are singletons. Germline CDR1 and CDR2: MGHRA and YSYEKL. The CDR3 spans 14 residues. The junction had 10 bases not matched to a gene; V was cut back by 4 bases and J by 8 bases.

The sequencing sample was made of peripheral blood. This TCR derives from a man aged 40-55 years with primary liver carcinoma and hepatitis B virus infection. V and J are TRBV4-1 and TRBJ1-2; 7 bases align to TRBD1. CDR3 DNA: TGCGCCAGCAGCCTAGTGGCAGGGGGTGGAGGCTACACCTTC. It is translated as CASSLVAGGGGYTF.